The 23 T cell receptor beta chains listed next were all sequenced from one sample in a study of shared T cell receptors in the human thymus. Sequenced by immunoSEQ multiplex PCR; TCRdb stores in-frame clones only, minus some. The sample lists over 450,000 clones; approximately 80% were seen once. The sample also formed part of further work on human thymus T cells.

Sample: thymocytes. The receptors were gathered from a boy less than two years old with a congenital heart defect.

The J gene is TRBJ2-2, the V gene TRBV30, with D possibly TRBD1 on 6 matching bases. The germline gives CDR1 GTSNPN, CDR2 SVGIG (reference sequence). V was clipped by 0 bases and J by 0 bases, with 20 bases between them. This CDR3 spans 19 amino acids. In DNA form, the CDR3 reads TGTGCCTGGAGTGTAACCTCCAGTCCCGGGACAACGAACACCGGGGAGCTGTTTTTT. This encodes CAWSVTSSPGTTNTGELFF.

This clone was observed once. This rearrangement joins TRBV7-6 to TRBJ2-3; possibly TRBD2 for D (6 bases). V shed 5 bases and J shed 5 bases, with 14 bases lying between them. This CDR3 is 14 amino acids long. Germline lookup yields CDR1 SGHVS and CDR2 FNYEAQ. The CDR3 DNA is TGTGCCAGCAGCCCGGGACTGCGGGGAGATACGCAGTATTTT. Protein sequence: CASSPGLRGDTQYF.

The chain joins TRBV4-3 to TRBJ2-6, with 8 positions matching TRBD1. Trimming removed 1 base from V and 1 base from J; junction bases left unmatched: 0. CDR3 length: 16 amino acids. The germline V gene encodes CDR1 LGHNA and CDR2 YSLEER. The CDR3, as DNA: TGCGCCAGCAGCCAAGGACAGGGGTCTGGGGCCAACGTCCTGACTTTC. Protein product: CASSQGQGSGANVLTF.

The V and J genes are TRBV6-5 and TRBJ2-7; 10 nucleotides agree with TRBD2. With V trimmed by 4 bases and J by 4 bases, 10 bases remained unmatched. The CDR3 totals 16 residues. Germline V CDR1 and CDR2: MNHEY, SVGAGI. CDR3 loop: CASSSERLAGSYEQYF. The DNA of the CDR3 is TGTGCCAGCAGTTCCGAGAGACTAGCGGGTTCTTACGAGCAGTACTTC.

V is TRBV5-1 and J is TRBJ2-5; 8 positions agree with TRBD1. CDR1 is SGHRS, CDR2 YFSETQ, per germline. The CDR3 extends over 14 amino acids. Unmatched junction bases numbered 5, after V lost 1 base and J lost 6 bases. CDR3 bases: TGCGCCAGCAGCTTGACAGGGGGTGGGAAGACCCAGTACTTC. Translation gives CASSLTGGGKTQYF.

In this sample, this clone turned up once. CDR3: CAISAQAGGNQPQHF. In nucleotides, the CDR3 is TGTGCCATCTCCGCCCAGGCGGGCGGCAATCAGCCCCAGCATTTT. The chain combines TRBV7-8 with TRBJ1-5; D is uncertain. The CDR3 runs 15 residues. V was trimmed by 10 bases and J by 2 bases, leaving 18 bases between them. Germline lookup yields CDR1 SGHVS and CDR2 FQNEAQ.

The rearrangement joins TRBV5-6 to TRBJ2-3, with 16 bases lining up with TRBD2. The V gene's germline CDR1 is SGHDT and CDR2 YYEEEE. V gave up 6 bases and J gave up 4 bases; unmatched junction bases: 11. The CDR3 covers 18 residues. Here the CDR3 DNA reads TGTGCCAGCATACAGGGACTAGCGGGAGGGCCCGACGCAGATACGCAGTATTTT. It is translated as CASIQGLAGGPDADTQYF.

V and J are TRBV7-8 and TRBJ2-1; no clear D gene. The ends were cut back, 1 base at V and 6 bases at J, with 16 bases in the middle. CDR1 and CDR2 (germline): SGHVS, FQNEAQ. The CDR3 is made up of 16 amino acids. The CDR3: CASSLVTRPEANEQFF. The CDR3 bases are TGTGCCAGCAGCTTAGTTACCCGACCCGAGGCCAATGAGCAGTTCTTC.

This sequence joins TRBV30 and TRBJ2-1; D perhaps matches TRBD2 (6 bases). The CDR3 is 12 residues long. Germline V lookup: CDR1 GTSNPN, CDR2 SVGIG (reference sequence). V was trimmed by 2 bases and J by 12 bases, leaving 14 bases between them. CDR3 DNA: TGTGCCTGGAGTCCGGGAGACCAGGCGCAGTTCTTC. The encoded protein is CAWSPGDQAQFF.

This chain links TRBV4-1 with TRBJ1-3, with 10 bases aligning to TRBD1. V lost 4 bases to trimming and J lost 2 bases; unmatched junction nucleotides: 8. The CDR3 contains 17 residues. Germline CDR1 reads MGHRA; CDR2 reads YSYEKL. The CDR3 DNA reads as TGCGCCAGCAGCCCTCCGGGACAGGGGCCGACTGGAAACACCATATATTTT. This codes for CASSPPGQGPTGNTIYF.

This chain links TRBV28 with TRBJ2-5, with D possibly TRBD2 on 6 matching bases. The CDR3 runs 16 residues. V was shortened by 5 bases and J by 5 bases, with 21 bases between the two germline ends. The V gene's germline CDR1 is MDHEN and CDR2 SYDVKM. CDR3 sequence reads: CASSVHGVAGWETQYF. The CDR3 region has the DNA TGTGCCAGCAGTGTGCACGGTGTGGCGGGATGGGAGACCCAGTACTTC.

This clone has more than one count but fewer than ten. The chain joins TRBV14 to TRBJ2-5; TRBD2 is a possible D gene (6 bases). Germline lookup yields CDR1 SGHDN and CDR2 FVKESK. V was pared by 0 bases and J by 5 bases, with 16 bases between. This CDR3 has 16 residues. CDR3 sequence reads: CASSQDSDYLEETQYF. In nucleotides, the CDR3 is TGTGCCAGCAGCCAAGATTCGGACTACCTTGAGGAGACCCAGTACTTC.

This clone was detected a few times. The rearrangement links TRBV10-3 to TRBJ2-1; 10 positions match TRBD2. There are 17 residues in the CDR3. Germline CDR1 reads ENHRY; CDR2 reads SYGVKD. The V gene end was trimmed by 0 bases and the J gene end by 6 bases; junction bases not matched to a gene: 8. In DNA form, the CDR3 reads TGTGCCATCAGTGAGTCGGGTAGCGGGAGGTCTTGCAATGAGCAGTTCTTC. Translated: CAISESGSGRSCNEQFF.

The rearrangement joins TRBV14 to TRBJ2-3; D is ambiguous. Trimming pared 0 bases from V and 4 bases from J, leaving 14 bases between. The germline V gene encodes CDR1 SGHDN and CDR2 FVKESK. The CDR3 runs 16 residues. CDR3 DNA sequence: TGTGCCAGCAGCCAAGAGGCTAGGTGTCCTCCAGATACGCAGTATTTT. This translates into CASSQEARCPPDTQYF.

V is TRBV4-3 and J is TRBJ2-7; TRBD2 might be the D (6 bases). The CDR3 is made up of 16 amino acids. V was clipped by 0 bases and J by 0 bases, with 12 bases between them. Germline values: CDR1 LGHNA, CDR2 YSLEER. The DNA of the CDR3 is TGCGCCAGCAGCCAAGAGAGGTCCGGGAGCTCCTACGAGCAGTACTTC. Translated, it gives CASSQERSGSSYEQYF.

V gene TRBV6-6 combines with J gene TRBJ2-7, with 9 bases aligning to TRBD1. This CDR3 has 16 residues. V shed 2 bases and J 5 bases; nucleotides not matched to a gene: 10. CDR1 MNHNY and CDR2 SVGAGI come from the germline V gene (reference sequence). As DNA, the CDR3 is TGTGCCAGCAGTTACACCGGACAGGGGACGATCCACGAGCAGTACTTC. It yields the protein CASSYTGQGTIHEQYF.

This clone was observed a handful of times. The CDR3 sequence: CASSLSQGGTDTQYF. The CDR3 DNA follows: TGTGCCAGCAGTTTATCTCAGGGGGGTACAGATACGCAGTATTTT. V and J are TRBV27 and TRBJ2-3; tentative D call: TRBD1 (7 bases). V dropped 0 bases and J dropped 3 bases, with 10 bases sitting between them. In germline, CDR1 is MNHEY, CDR2 SMNVEV (reference sequence). The CDR3 spans 15 residues.

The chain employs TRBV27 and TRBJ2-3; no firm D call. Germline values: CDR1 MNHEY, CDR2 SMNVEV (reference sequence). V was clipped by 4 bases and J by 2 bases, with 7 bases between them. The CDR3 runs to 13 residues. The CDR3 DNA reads TGTGCCAGCAGTTCAGTCACCACAGATACGCAGTATTTT. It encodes CASSSVTTDTQYF.

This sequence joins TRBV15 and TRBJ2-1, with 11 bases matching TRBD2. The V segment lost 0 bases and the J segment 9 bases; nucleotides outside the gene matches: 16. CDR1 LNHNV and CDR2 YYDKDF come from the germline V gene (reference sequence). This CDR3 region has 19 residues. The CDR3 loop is CATSRDRGWPTSGMAEQFF. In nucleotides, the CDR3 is TGTGCCACCAGCAGAGATAGGGGCTGGCCGACTAGCGGGATGGCTGAGCAGTTCTTC.

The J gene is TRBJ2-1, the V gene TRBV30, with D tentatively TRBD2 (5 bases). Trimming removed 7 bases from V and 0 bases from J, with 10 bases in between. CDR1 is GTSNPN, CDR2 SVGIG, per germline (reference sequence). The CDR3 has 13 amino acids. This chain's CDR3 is CASRLSSYNEQFF. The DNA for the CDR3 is TGTGCCTCAAGACTATCCTCCTACAATGAGCAGTTCTTC. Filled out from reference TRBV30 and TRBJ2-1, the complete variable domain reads SQTIHQWPATLVQPVGSPLSLECTVEGTSNPNLYWYRQAAGRGLQLLFYSVGIGQISSEVPQNLSASRPQDRQFILSSKKLLLSDSGFYLCASRLSSYNEQFFGPGTRLTVL.

In DNA, the CDR3 is TGTGCCAGCAGCGTAGAGCAGGGCCTAGTGGGCTACACCTTC. It specifies CASSVEQGLVGYTF. V and J are TRBV9 and TRBJ1-2; D is perhaps TRBD1 (5 bases). In germline, CDR1 is SGDLS, CDR2 YYNGEE. V was clipped by 0 bases and J by 8 bases, with 14 bases between them. The CDR3 consists of 14 residues.

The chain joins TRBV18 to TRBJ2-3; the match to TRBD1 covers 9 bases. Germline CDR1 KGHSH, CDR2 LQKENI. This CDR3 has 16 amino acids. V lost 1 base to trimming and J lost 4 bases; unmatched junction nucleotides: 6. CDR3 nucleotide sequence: TGTGCCAGCTCACCACTAGGGGACAGGGAATCAGATACGCAGTATTTT. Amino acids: CASSPLGDRESDTQYF.

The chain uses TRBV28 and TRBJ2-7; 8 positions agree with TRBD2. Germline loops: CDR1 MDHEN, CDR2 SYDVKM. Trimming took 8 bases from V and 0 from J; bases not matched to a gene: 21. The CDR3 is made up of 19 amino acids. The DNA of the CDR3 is TGTGCCAGCCCACCGGGGGGGCCTAGCGAGCGGCTCAGCTCCTACGAGCAGTACTTC. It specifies CASPPGGPSERLSSYEQYF.